These 11 T cell receptor beta chains share one sample of origin, sequenced in a study of cytomegalovirus exposure and HLA in healthy donors. Method: immunoSEQ multiplex PCR; TCRdb's copy keeps in-frame clones and lacks some. Of about 260,000 clones in the sample, about 90% were seen once. What was sequenced was PBMCs. The receptors come from a woman aged 30 to 39 in good health and CMV-seronegative.

The chain is built from TRBV4-3 and TRBJ2-3; TRBD1 is a possible D gene (5 bases). The CDR3 contains 17 residues. Germline assignment: CDR1 LGHNA and CDR2 YSLEER. Trimming shortened V by 4 bases and J by 0 bases, and 17 bases separated the two germline ends. CDR3 DNA: TGCGCCAGCAGCCCCCGACAGTTTCTCGCTAGCACAGATACGCAGTATTTT. Translating gives CASSPRQFLASTDTQYF.

The chain's CDR3 is CASTLIQGSDEQYF. CDR3 DNA: TGTGCCAGCACCCTTATACAGGGTTCCGACGAGCAGTACTTC. The J gene is TRBJ2-7, the V gene TRBV28, with D perhaps matching TRBD1 (6 bases). CDR1 is MDHEN, CDR2 SYDVKM, per germline. Trimming removed 7 bases at V and 5 bases at J, with 18 bases between. The CDR3 extends over 14 amino acids.

As regards this clone: Other DNA sequences in this sample translate to the same CDR3. The CDR3 here is CASSVGSSSYEQYF. The CDR3, as DNA: TGTGCCAGCAGCGTAGGGTCTAGCTCCTACGAGCAGTACTTC. The V gene is TRBV9, the J gene TRBJ2-7; D gene uncertain. CDR3 length: 14 amino acids. Between the trimmed V and J ends, which lost 0 bases and 0 bases, there was a span of 7 bases. Germline V gene lookup returns CDR1 SGDLS and CDR2 YYNGEE.

A remark on this clone: An end of the junction differs from the germline gene, which may be a read error. This chain links TRBV11-2 with TRBJ1-3; D ambiguous. The germline CDR1 and CDR2 sequences are SGHAT and FQNNGV. The CDR3 loop spans 15 amino acids. The chain's CDR3 is CAGSPSQDLENTIYF. The CDR3 nucleotides read TGTGCCGGCAGCCCATCCCAAGATTTAGAAAACACCATATATTTT.

The V gene is TRBV29-1, the J gene TRBJ2-7; unclear D gene. CDR1 is SQVTM and CDR2 is ANQGSEA in the germline V gene. Trimming pared 0 bases from V and 3 bases from J, leaving 6 bases between. The CDR3 consists of 12 residues. The CDR3 sequence: CSVEDLSYEQYF. CDR3 coding DNA: TGCAGCGTTGAAGATCTCAGCTACGAGCAGTACTTC.

The rearrangement joins TRBV9 to TRBJ2-3; TRBD1 aligns across 10 bases. Germline V gene data show CDR1 as SGDLS and CDR2 as YYNGEE. This CDR3 is built from 16 residues. V lost 3 bases and J lost 4; bases outside the gene matches: 8. The CDR3 is CASSGQGARVPDTQYF. The CDR3 DNA sequence: TGTGCCAGCAGCGGACAGGGGGCGCGCGTTCCAGATACGCAGTATTTT.

The V gene is TRBV15, the J gene TRBJ2-7; D might be TRBD2 (6 bases). Germline-derived CDR1 and CDR2 are LNHNV and YYDKDF (reference sequence). CDR3 length equals 14 residues. Trimming removed 4 bases at V and 9 bases at J, with 19 bases between. This CDR3 is CATSKESVLAMQYF. The DNA for the CDR3 is TGTGCCACCAGCAAAGAATCGGTCCTAGCGATGCAGTACTTC.

This sequence joins TRBV11-1 and TRBJ2-1; 12 bases match TRBD2. The J segment lost 9 bases and the V segment lost 5 bases, leaving 2 bases of the junction unmatched. Per germline, CDR1 SGHAT and CDR2 FQDESV (reference sequence). The CDR3 sequence is 13 residues long. The chain's CDR3 is CASSRGLAGEQFF. In DNA, the CDR3 is TGTGCCAGCAGCCGGGGACTAGCGGGTGAGCAGTTCTTC. The full variable domain, with the rest looked up from reference TRBV11-1 and TRBJ2-1, is EAEVAQSPRYKITEKSQAVAFWCDPISGHATLYWYRQILGQGPELLVQFQDESVVDDSQLPKDRFSAERLKGVDSTLKIQPAELGDSAMYLCASSRGLAGEQFFGPGTRLTVL.

The chain uses TRBV7-9 and TRBJ1-1; the D gene is possibly TRBD1 (5 bases). The CDR3 contains 17 residues. Trimming took 0 bases from V and 7 from J, leaving 21 bases between them. The V gene's germline CDR1 is SEHNR and CDR2 FQNEAQ (reference sequence). The DNA for the CDR3 is TGTGCCAGCAGCTTAGCCCCCACAGTGGGGGTGACCGATGAAGCTTTCTTT. Protein product: CASSLAPTVGVTDEAFF.

The genes are TRBV11-3 and TRBJ2-5; D uncertain. This CDR3 is built from 12 residues. The germline gives CDR1 SGHNT, CDR2 YENEEA. Trimming left V 6 bases short and J 5 bases short, with 10 bases between. The CDR3 DNA is TGTGCCAGCAGAGAGACTGGGGAGACCCAGTACTTC. It encodes CASRETGETQYF.

V is TRBV25-1 and J is TRBJ1-5; tentative D call: TRBD1 (6 bases). The V end was cut by 6 bases, the J end by 2 bases, with 8 bases between. Germline V gene lookup returns CDR1 MGHDK and CDR2 SYGVNS. The CDR3 has 13 residues. Written as DNA, the CDR3 is TGTGCCAGCAGCAGGGGTGGCAATCAGCCCCAGCATTTT. It encodes CASSRGGNQPQHF.